The clone carrying this T cell receptor (beta chain) appeared once. The sample is drawn from a study of ipilimumab plus nivolumab after autologous stem cell transplantation. Profiling relied on immunoSEQ multiplex PCR, and the TCRdb table lists in-frame clones only, not all of them. The sample records around 19,000 clones, roughly four fifths being singletons. The TCR comes from a male donor with diffuse large B-cell lymphoma. The material was PBMCs, obtained in a trial of ipilimumab plus nivolumab as post-transplant consolidation.

Here the CDR3 DNA reads TGTGCCAGCAGCTTAGGCATCGCCGGCGGGGGCGCGTCCTACGAGCAGTACTTC. Protein product: CASSLGIAGGGASYEQYF. The chain combines TRBV7-6 with TRBJ2-7, with D maybe TRBD2 (7 bases). Germline CDR1 is SGHVS and CDR2 is FNYEAQ. The CDR3 runs to 18 residues. Trimming stripped 1 base from V and 1 base from J, with 20 bases between.